The following is a TCR beta chain sequence with its context. The target antigen is unknown. The entry originates in a study of T-cell memory formation after mild COVID-19. Across the study: TCR clusters showed largely donor specificity. Study-wide findings and caveats: Mainly CM and EM harbored the contracting CD4+ clones; mainly EMRA harbored the CD8+ ones.

TCRdb ran MiXCR on the 5' RACE reads and lists one entry per CDR3 protein. This sample has about 600,000 distinct CDR3 sequences, with less than 25% found just once. Germline V gene lookup returns CDR1 SGHAT and CDR2 FQDESV (reference sequence). After removal of 6 bases from V and 9 bases from J, the junction contained 6 bases not matched to a gene. There are 14 residues in the CDR3. The sample comprised PBMCs or a T cell subset sorted from them (not recorded which). The V gene is TRBV11-1, the J gene TRBJ2-1; 12 nucleotides match TRBD2. The sequence was obtained from an adult woman who had mild COVID-19 (a few samples of this study predate the infection). Cell type and time point are not known. The CDR3, as DNA: TGTGCCAGCAGGTCTAGCGGGAGGGCCGCTGAGCAGTTCTTC. Translating it yields CASRSSGRAAEQFF.